Presented here are 22 T cell receptor beta chains from one specimen sequenced in a study of T cells in Graves' hyperthyroidism and ophthalmopathy. It was RNA transcripts that yielded the amplified TCR beta CDR3 regions. In the first-round RT-PCR of the TCR CDR3, the HTBI primer set was used. MiXCR, run by TCRdb on the multiplex PCR reads, gives a single entry per CDR3 protein. The sample has approximately 260,000 distinct CDR3 sequences, approximately 16% seen once. Material: blood. The source of these receptors is a woman aged 45-59 years with Graves' hyperthyroidism that later progressed to Graves' ophthalmopathy.

In its sample, this clonotype was seen many times. The chain combines TRBV3-1 with TRBJ2-7; D not resolved. Trimming removed 0 bases from V and 0 bases from J, with 6 bases in between. Germline CDR1 reads LGHDT; CDR2 reads YNNKEL (reference sequence). The CDR3 sequence is 14 residues long. The DNA for the CDR3 is TGTGCCAGCAGCCAAGACACTTACTCCTACGAGCAGTACTTC. This gives the protein CASSQDTYSYEQYF.

This sequence joins TRBV5-4 and TRBJ2-7; D perhaps matches TRBD2 (7 bases). The ends were cut back, 5 bases at V and 2 bases at J, with 17 bases in the middle. The CDR3 spans 15 residues. Germline V gene data show CDR1 as SGHNT and CDR2 as YYREEE (reference sequence). The DNA of the CDR3 is TGTGCCAGCAGTAGGGGGGGGACGGGCGCCTACGAGCAGTACTTC. It yields the protein CASSRGGTGAYEQYF.

This clonotype was seen many times. The chain employs TRBV2 and TRBJ2-7; D possibly matches TRBD1 or TRBD2 (5 bases each). V gave up 1 base and J gave up 7 bases, with 11 bases separating them. Germline CDR1 SNHLY, CDR2 FYNNEI. This CDR3 is 13 amino acids long. The CDR3 nucleotides are TGTGCCAGCAGTGAAGGGCCCTGGGGGGAGCAGTACTTC. Encoded protein: CASSEGPWGEQYF.

A remark on this clonotype: A much larger clone lies a single base off, so this may be a read error. The genes are TRBV6-5 and TRBJ2-3; D is unresolved. The length of the CDR3 is 15 residues. Germline loops: CDR1 MNHEY, CDR2 SVGAGI. Here the CDR3 DNA reads TGTGCCGGCAGTTACTCACCAACTAGCACAGATACGCAGTATTTT. It specifies CAGSYSPTSTDTQYF.

This clonotype has more than one count but fewer than ten. The chain couples TRBV19 to TRBJ2-2; D may be TRBD1 or TRBD2 (10 bases each). With 5 bases removed from V and 10 bases from J, the gap between germline ends came to 35 bases. CDR3 length: 20 residues. Germline-derived CDR1 and CDR2 are LNHDA and SQIVND (reference sequence). This CDR3 is CASSPGQGRRLAGSSLELFF. The CDR3 nucleotides read TGTGCCAGTAGTCCGGGACAGGGGCGACGACTAGCGGGTTCGTCGTTGGAGCTGTTTTTT.

The chain's CDR3 is CASSPLSRGAGELFF. The CDR3 nucleotides are TGTGCCAGCAGCCCCCTCAGCAGGGGAGCCGGGGAGCTGTTTTTT. The chain joins TRBV6-1 to TRBJ2-2; D may be TRBD1 (6 bases). CDR1 is MNHNS and CDR2 is SASEGT in the germline V gene. The CDR3 runs 15 residues. Trimming took off 6 bases at V and 6 bases at J, with 17 bases between the two ends.

This clonotype was recorded many times. V is TRBV28 and J is TRBJ1-1, with 12 bases that match TRBD1. The CDR3 is 17 amino acids. CDR1 is MDHEN and CDR2 is SYDVKM in the germline V gene. With 8 bases clipped from V and 3 bases from J, the junction kept 13 bases outside the gene matches. The CDR3 sequence: CASQRDRGRRLHTEAFF. The CDR3 region has the DNA TGTGCCAGCCAAAGGGACAGGGGGCGAAGGCTGCACACTGAAGCTTTCTTT.

This clonotype was detected a few times. This chain links TRBV6-1 with TRBJ1-4; weak D call: TRBD1 (6 bases). From germline, CDR1 is MNHNS and CDR2 SASEGT. The CDR3 runs 13 residues. The V and J ends lost 8 bases and 3 bases respectively, with 10 bases between them. Written as DNA, the CDR3 is TGTGCCAGCTCACAGGGCCCTAATGAAAAACTGTTTTTT. Protein product: CASSQGPNEKLFF.

Many counts were recorded for this clonotype. The genes are TRBV13 and TRBJ1-2; maybe TRBD1 (5 bases). The CDR3 consists of 12 residues. The ends were cut back, 6 bases at V and 7 bases at J, with 12 bases in the middle. Germline CDR1 is PRHDT and CDR2 is FYEKMQ (reference sequence). The CDR3 DNA reads as TGTGCCAGCAGGGCGGGACGAGGTGGCTACACCTTC. It codes for CASRAGRGGYTF.

Many counts were recorded for this clonotype. The V gene is TRBV12-3 or TRBV12-4, the J gene TRBJ2-2, with TRBD2 identical over 13 bases. The length of the CDR3 is 16 residues. J lost 6 bases, V lost 5 bases, and 6 bases had no gene match. CDR3 DNA sequence: TGTGCCAGCAGTCCCGGACTAGCGGGAGTAGCCGGGGAGCTGTTTTTT. The encoded protein is CASSPGLAGVAGELFF.

This clonotype was picked up many times. The J gene is TRBJ2-7, the V gene TRBV6-2 or TRBV6-3; tentative D call: TRBD1 (5 bases). V lost 0 bases to trimming and J lost 2 bases, with 8 bases between them. Germline values: CDR1 MNHEY, CDR2 SVGEGT. CDR3 length: 14 residues. As DNA, the CDR3 is TGTGCCAGCAGTTACTCGGGGCAGCCCTACGAGCAGTACTTC. It codes for CASSYSGQPYEQYF.

The V call is TRBV2, the J call TRBJ2-6; 10 nucleotides align to TRBD1. The CDR3 spans 17 residues. The V gene end was trimmed by 6 bases and the J gene end by 9 bases; junction bases not matched to a gene: 14. Looked up from germline, CDR1 is SNHLY and CDR2 is FYNNEI. CDR3: CASSALTGGVEGNVLTF. The CDR3 nucleotides are TGTGCCAGCAGCGCCTTGACAGGGGGCGTTGAGGGCAACGTCCTGACTTTC.

This chain links TRBV7-9 with TRBJ1-2, with D perhaps TRBD1 (6 bases). V lost 7 bases and J 12 bases, leaving 27 bases between the germline ends. The germline V gene encodes CDR1 SEHNR and CDR2 FQNEAQ (reference sequence). The CDR3 totals 15 residues. In DNA form, the CDR3 reads TGTGCCAGCACCCCGGGGTGGGACATTACTCATCGTGACACCTTC. The encoded protein is CASTPGWDITHRDTF.

The table lists this clonotype with many counts. The rearrangement uses TRBV20-1 and TRBJ2-3; D possibly corresponds to TRBD2 (6 bases). CDR1 and CDR2 from the germline V gene are DFQATT and SNEGSKA (reference sequence). Trimming shortened V by 6 bases and J by 4 bases, and 23 bases separated the two germline ends. This CDR3 region has 16 residues. The CDR3 sequence: CSASALGGNPSDTQYF. CDR3 DNA: TGCAGTGCCAGCGCGCTGGGCGGGAACCCGTCAGATACGCAGTATTTT.

This CDR3 reads CASSESRPREQYF. The CDR3 nucleotides are TGTGCCAGCAGTGAGAGCAGGCCCCGCGAGCAGTACTTC. V usage is TRBV2 and J usage is TRBJ2-7, with D hard to call. With 3 bases removed from V and 6 bases from J, the gap between germline ends came to 12 bases. In germline, CDR1 is SNHLY, CDR2 FYNNEI. The CDR3 is made up of 13 amino acids.

This clonotype showed up many times. V usage is TRBV10-3 and J usage is TRBJ2-1; 8 nucleotides align to TRBD2. V shed 7 bases, J shed 8 bases, and the junction held 7 bases outside the gene matches. The CDR3 sequence is 13 residues long. Per the germline V gene, CDR1 is ENHRY and CDR2 is SYGVKD. The CDR3 bases are TGTGCCATCACAAGCGGGAGTCACGATGAGCAGTTCTTC. Translated: CAITSGSHDEQFF.

As regards this clonotype: Likely a read error: the CDR3 ends without its conserved phenylalanine or tryptophan. The chain has TRBV5-5 and TRBJ2-7; TRBD1 aligns across 7 bases. V lost 4 bases and J lost 2; bases outside the gene matches: 9. In germline, CDR1 is SGHKS, CDR2 YYEKEE (reference sequence). The CDR3 extends over 15 amino acids. The CDR3 DNA reads TGTGCCAGCAGCCCCCGACAGGGACAGCCCTACGAGCAGTACTCC. Its translation is CASSPRQGQPYEQYS.

This chain connects TRBV10-2 to TRBJ1-1; D might be TRBD1 (5 bases). With 6 bases removed from V and 6 bases from J, the gap between germline ends came to 11 bases. Per germline, CDR1 WSHSY and CDR2 SAAADI. The CDR3 runs to 12 residues. In DNA, the CDR3 is TGCGCCAGCAGGGGCTGGGGGGCTGAAGCTTTCTTT. Its protein is CASRGWGAEAFF.

This clonotype showed up many times. V usage is TRBV5-1 and J usage is TRBJ2-1, with TRBD1 identical over 7 bases. The V gene end was trimmed by 5 bases and the J gene end by 7 bases; junction bases not matched to a gene: 15. CDR1 and CDR2 from the germline V gene are SGHRS and YFSETQ. CDR3 length equals 16 residues. CDR3 loop: CASRDRVPLQQNEQFF. In DNA form, the CDR3 reads TGCGCCAGCAGAGACAGGGTACCCCTCCAGCAAAATGAGCAGTTCTTC.

This clonotype has ten or more counts. The J gene is TRBJ2-5, the V gene TRBV7-3, with D possibly matching TRBD2 (5 bases). The V gene lost 5 bases and the J gene lost 3 bases, with 13 bases spanning the gap. Germline CDR1 reads SGHTA; CDR2 reads FQGTGA. The CDR3 sequence is 14 residues long. The CDR3 bases are TGTGCCAGCAGCCCGTTCGTCGGGGAAGAGACCCAGTACTTC. It specifies CASSPFVGEETQYF.

The V gene is TRBV6-1, the J gene TRBJ2-7, with 8 positions matching TRBD1. This CDR3 is 15 amino acids long. With 6 bases clipped from V and 5 bases from J, the junction kept 12 bases outside the gene matches. Germline values: CDR1 MNHNS, CDR2 SASEGT. Here the CDR3 DNA reads TGTGCCAGCAGGTTGCAGGGGACAGGTACTCACGAGCAGTACTTC. Protein product: CASRLQGTGTHEQYF.

The table lists this clonotype with many counts. The chain combines TRBV7-3 with TRBJ2-2; 10 nucleotides line up with TRBD1. Trimming at V came to 5 bases and at J to 1 base, leaving 4 bases not matched to a gene. The germline V gene has CDR1 SGHTA and CDR2 FQGTGA. The CDR3 is made up of 16 amino acids. The CDR3 DNA sequence: TGTGCCAGCAGCCCCGACAGGGGGCGGAACACCGGGGAGCTGTTTTTT. This translates into CASSPDRGRNTGELFF.